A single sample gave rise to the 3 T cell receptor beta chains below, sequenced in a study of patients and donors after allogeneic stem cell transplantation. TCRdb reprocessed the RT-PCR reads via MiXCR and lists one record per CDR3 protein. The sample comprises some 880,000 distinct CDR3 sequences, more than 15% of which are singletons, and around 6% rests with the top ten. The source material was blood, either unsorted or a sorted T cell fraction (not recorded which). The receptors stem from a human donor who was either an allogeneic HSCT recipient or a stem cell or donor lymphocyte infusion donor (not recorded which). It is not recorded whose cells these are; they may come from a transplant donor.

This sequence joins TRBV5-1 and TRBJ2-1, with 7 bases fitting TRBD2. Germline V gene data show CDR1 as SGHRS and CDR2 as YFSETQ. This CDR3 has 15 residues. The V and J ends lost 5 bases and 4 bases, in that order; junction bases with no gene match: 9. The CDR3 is CASRTGASGYNEQFF. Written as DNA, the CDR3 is TGCGCCAGCAGGACGGGAGCTAGCGGATACAATGAGCAGTTCTTC.

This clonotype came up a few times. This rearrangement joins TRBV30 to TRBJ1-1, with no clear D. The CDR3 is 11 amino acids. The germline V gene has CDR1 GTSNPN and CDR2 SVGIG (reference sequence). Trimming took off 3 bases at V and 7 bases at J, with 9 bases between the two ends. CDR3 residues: CAWRVEGEAFF. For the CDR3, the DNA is TGTGCCTGGAGGGTAGAGGGTGAAGCTTTCTTT.

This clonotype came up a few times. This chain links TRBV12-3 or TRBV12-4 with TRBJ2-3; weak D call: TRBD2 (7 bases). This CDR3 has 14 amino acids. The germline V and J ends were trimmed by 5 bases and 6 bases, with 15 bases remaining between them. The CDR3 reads CASSPVGRGDTQYF. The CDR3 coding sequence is TGTGCCAGCAGTCCAGTTGGGAGGGGGGATACGCAGTATTTT.